The rows below give T cell receptor beta chains drawn from one sample of a study of pediatric ulcerative colitis. The repertoire was sequenced with immunoSEQ multiplex PCR; TCRdb's copy has only in-frame clones and lacks some. Of more than 50,000 clones detected, about 80% appear once; the ten largest clones hold around 5%. Sequencing used blood. The receptors were sampled from a boy aged 5-17 years with moderate ulcerative colitis. CDR3s include the opening cysteine and the closing phenylalanine or tryptophan.

length: 16; V: TRBV4-3; J: TRBJ2-1; CDR3: CASSQGVTGSLNEQFF
length: 13; V: TRBV25-1; J: TRBJ1-1; CDR3: CASNLPGGTEAFF
length: 17; V: TRBV25-1; J: TRBJ2-5; CDR3: CASSPRQPGQGRETQYF
length: 13; V: TRBV18; J: TRBJ1-2; CDR3: CASSPSGGYGYTF
length: 12; V: TRBV6-1; J: TRBJ2-7; CDR3: CASRTGAYEQYF
length: 15; V: TRBV7-3; J: TRBJ2-3; CDR3: CASSQQDRATDTQYF
length: 14; V: TRBV19; J: TRBJ1-2; CDR3: CASGILQGTYGYTF
length: 14; V: TRBV19; J: TRBJ2-1; CDR3: CASSIPSAYNEQFF
length: 15; V: TRBV9; J: TRBJ1-6; CDR3: CASSTAGGGNSPLHF
length: 14; V: TRBV7-8; J: TRBJ2-7; CDR3: CASAWGQGAKEQYF
length: 15; V: TRBV30; J: TRBJ2-3; CDR3: CAWSVLQDYTDTQYF
length: 15; V: TRBV11-2; J: TRBJ2-3; CDR3: CASSLFQAPSSPQYF
length: 15; V: TRBV7-9; J: TRBJ1-3; CDR3: CASSLGGGSGNTIYF
length: 14; V: TRBV25-1; J: TRBJ1-1; CDR3: CASSEGQLNTEAFF
length: 14; V: TRBV7-9; J: TRBJ2-3; CDR3: CAWAPGASTDTQYF